A selection of T cell receptor beta chains follows, all from one sample in a study of blood T cell repertoires in COVID-19. The repertoire was sequenced with immunoSEQ multiplex PCR; TCRdb's copy has only in-frame clones and lacks some. The repertoire holds some 310,000 clones, 85% to 90% seen once, with roughly a tenth in the top ten. Sequenced sample: PBMCs or T cells enriched from blood (not recorded which). Receptor source: a woman younger than 45 who had recovered from COVID-19. Each CDR3 is given with its conserved first and last residue. The order of the fields is clone size, J gene, CDR3 length, V gene, D gene, CDR3 protein, CDR3 DNA. D genes are given only for firm matches. Rows may omit the clone size; those that give it use once, few, many or a size class.

clone_size: -
j_call: TRBJ2-7
cdr3_length: 16
v_call: TRBV5-1
d_call: -
cdr3_aa: CASTLSFAGVPYEQYF
cdr3_nt: TGCGCCAGCACCCTATCTTTCGCAGGGGTCCCCTACGAGCAGTACTTC

clone_size: -
j_call: TRBJ1-6
cdr3_length: 16
v_call: TRBV5-5
d_call: -
cdr3_aa: CASSLRVNKDNSPLHF
cdr3_nt: TGTGCCAGCAGTCTCAGGGTTAACAAGGATAATTCACCCCTCCACTTT

clone_size: -
j_call: TRBJ1-4
cdr3_length: 13
v_call: TRBV27
d_call: -
cdr3_aa: CASSTERREKLFF
cdr3_nt: TGTGCCAGCAGTACAGAGAGGAGGGAAAAACTGTTTTTT

clone_size: few
j_call: TRBJ1-6
cdr3_length: 14
v_call: TRBV7-2
d_call: -
cdr3_aa: CASNQGQAHSPLHF
cdr3_nt: TGTGCCAGCAACCAGGGGCAGGCCCATTCACCCCTCCACTTT

clone_size: -
j_call: TRBJ2-7
cdr3_length: 13
v_call: TRBV25-1
d_call: -
cdr3_aa: CAISSPSGYEQYF
cdr3_nt: TGTGCCATAAGCAGTCCTTCGGGCTACGAGCAGTACTTC

clone_size: -
j_call: TRBJ2-2
cdr3_length: 18
v_call: TRBV7-3
d_call: -
cdr3_aa: CASSLMAFGQGGTGELFF
cdr3_nt: TGTGCCAGCAGCTTAATGGCATTCGGCCAGGGTGGAACCGGGGAGCTGTTTTTT

clone_size: -
j_call: TRBJ1-6
cdr3_length: 15
v_call: TRBV7-6
d_call: -
cdr3_aa: CASSFPSGEDSPLHF
cdr3_nt: TGTGCCAGCAGCTTTCCGTCTGGGGAGGATTCACCCCTCCACTTT

clone_size: -
j_call: TRBJ1-5
cdr3_length: 14
v_call: TRBV5-4
d_call: TRBD1
cdr3_aa: CASSFGTEDQPQHF
cdr3_nt: TGTGCCAGCAGCTTTGGGACAGAAGATCAGCCCCAGCATTTT

clone_size: -
j_call: TRBJ1-1
cdr3_length: 15
v_call: TRBV6-2/TRBV6-3
d_call: -
cdr3_aa: CASSYSRFRAVEAFF
cdr3_nt: TGTGCCAGCAGTTACTCGAGGTTCAGGGCGGTTGAAGCTTTCTTT

clone_size: -
j_call: TRBJ2-1
cdr3_length: 14
v_call: TRBV29-1
d_call: -
cdr3_aa: CSVESRLSYNEQFF
cdr3_nt: TGCAGCGTTGAATCCCGGTTGAGCTACAATGAGCAGTTCTTC

clone_size: -
j_call: TRBJ1-5
cdr3_length: 13
v_call: TRBV2
d_call: TRBD1
cdr3_aa: CASSLQGNQPQHF
cdr3_nt: TGTGCCAGCAGTTTACAGGGGAATCAGCCCCAGCATTTT

clone_size: -
j_call: TRBJ2-7
cdr3_length: 16
v_call: TRBV5-8
d_call: -
cdr3_aa: CASTLIIASADYEQYF
cdr3_nt: TGTGCCAGCACACTCATTATCGCTAGCGCTGACTACGAGCAGTACTTC

clone_size: -
j_call: TRBJ1-5
cdr3_length: 14
v_call: TRBV7-2
d_call: -
cdr3_aa: CASSIGGNMQPQHF
cdr3_nt: TGTGCCAGCAGTATTGGGGGGAACATGCAGCCCCAGCATTTT

clone_size: -
j_call: TRBJ2-1
cdr3_length: 14
v_call: TRBV7-2
d_call: TRBD2
cdr3_aa: CASSPLAGEGEQFF
cdr3_nt: TGTGCCAGCAGCCCCCTAGCGGGAGAGGGTGAGCAGTTCTTC

clone_size: -
j_call: TRBJ2-1
cdr3_length: 14
v_call: TRBV10-3
d_call: -
cdr3_aa: CATRGGLLYNEQFF
cdr3_nt: TGTGCCACCAGGGGGGGACTTCTTTACAATGAGCAGTTCTTC

clone_size: few
j_call: TRBJ2-7
cdr3_length: 13
v_call: TRBV19
d_call: -
cdr3_aa: CASSPTGVHEQYF
cdr3_nt: TGTGCCAGTAGTCCTACGGGGGTCCACGAGCAGTACTTC

clone_size: -
j_call: TRBJ2-2
cdr3_length: 13
v_call: TRBV5-1
d_call: -
cdr3_aa: CASSRNRGGELFF
cdr3_nt: TGCGCCAGCAGCCGAAACCGGGGCGGGGAGCTGTTTTTT

clone_size: -
j_call: TRBJ2-1
cdr3_length: 16
v_call: TRBV6-4
d_call: TRBD2
cdr3_aa: CASSAKGLAGVTEQFF
cdr3_nt: TGTGCCAGCAGTGCCAAGGGTCTAGCGGGAGTTACTGAGCAGTTCTTC

clone_size: -
j_call: TRBJ2-1
cdr3_length: 15
v_call: TRBV11-2
d_call: -
cdr3_aa: CASSIEAEYYNEQFF
cdr3_nt: TGTGCCAGCAGCATCGAAGCCGAGTACTACAATGAGCAGTTCTTC

clone_size: -
j_call: TRBJ2-7
cdr3_length: 15
v_call: TRBV13
d_call: TRBD2
cdr3_aa: CASSPGLAGTYEQYF
cdr3_nt: TGTGCCAGCAGCCCGGGACTAGCGGGAACCTACGAGCAGTACTTC

clone_size: -
j_call: TRBJ1-6
cdr3_length: 13
v_call: TRBV10-3
d_call: TRBD1
cdr3_aa: CAIATGDNSPLHF
cdr3_nt: TGTGCCATTGCGACAGGGGATAATTCACCCCTCCACTTT

clone_size: -
j_call: TRBJ1-2
cdr3_length: 13
v_call: TRBV5-1
d_call: -
cdr3_aa: CASSVGEGHGYTF
cdr3_nt: TGCGCCAGCAGCGTAGGGGAGGGCCATGGCTACACCTTC

clone_size: -
j_call: TRBJ1-2
cdr3_length: 14
v_call: TRBV9
d_call: TRBD1
cdr3_aa: CASRGRDSNYGYTF
cdr3_nt: TGTGCCAGCAGGGGACGGGACAGCAACTATGGCTACACCTTC

clone_size: -
j_call: TRBJ2-2
cdr3_length: 19
v_call: TRBV18
d_call: TRBD2
cdr3_aa: CASSPRLAGTPLNTGELFF
cdr3_nt: TGTGCCAGCTCACCTCGTCTAGCGGGAACTCCACTGAACACCGGGGAGCTGTTTTTT

clone_size: -
j_call: TRBJ1-1
cdr3_length: 12
v_call: TRBV10-1
d_call: -
cdr3_aa: CASSVTTGGAFF
cdr3_nt: TGCGCCAGCAGTGTGACGACTGGCGGGGCTTTCTTT

clone_size: -
j_call: TRBJ2-5
cdr3_length: 16
v_call: TRBV18
d_call: TRBD2
cdr3_aa: CASSPGTSGTQETQYF
cdr3_nt: TGTGCCAGCTCTCCCGGGACTAGCGGGACCCAAGAGACCCAGTACTTC

clone_size: -
j_call: TRBJ1-1
cdr3_length: 14
v_call: TRBV6-5
d_call: TRBD1
cdr3_aa: CASSETGMDTEAFF
cdr3_nt: TGTGCCAGCAGCGAGACAGGGATGGACACTGAAGCTTTCTTT

clone_size: -
j_call: TRBJ2-1
cdr3_length: 17
v_call: TRBV5-1
d_call: -
cdr3_aa: CASSNPLSGFSYNEQFF
cdr3_nt: TGCGCCAGCAGCAATCCTCTTAGCGGTTTTTCCTACAATGAGCAGTTCTTC

clone_size: -
j_call: TRBJ2-3
cdr3_length: 14
v_call: TRBV27
d_call: -
cdr3_aa: CASSLALSTDTQYF
cdr3_nt: TGTGCCAGCAGTTTGGCCCTCTCCACAGATACGCAGTATTTT

clone_size: -
j_call: TRBJ2-1
cdr3_length: 14
v_call: TRBV28
d_call: TRBD2
cdr3_aa: CASSSGSLYNEQFF
cdr3_nt: TGTGCCAGCAGTAGCGGGAGTTTATACAATGAGCAGTTCTTC